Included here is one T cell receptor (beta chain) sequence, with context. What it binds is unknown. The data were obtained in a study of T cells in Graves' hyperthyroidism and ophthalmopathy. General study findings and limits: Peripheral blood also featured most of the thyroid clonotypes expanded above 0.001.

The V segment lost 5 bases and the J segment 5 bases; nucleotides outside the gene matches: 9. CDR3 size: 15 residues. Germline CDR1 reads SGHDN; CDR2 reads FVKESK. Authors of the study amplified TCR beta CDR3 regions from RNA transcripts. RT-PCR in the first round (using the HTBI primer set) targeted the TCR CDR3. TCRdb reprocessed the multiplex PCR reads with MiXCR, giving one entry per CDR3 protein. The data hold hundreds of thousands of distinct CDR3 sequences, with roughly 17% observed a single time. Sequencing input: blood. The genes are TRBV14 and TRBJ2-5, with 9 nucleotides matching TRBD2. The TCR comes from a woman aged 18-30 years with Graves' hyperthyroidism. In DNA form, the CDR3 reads TGTGCCAGCAGCTCAGTAGCGGGAGTCGGGGAGACCCAGTACTTC. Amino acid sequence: CASSSVAGVGETQYF.